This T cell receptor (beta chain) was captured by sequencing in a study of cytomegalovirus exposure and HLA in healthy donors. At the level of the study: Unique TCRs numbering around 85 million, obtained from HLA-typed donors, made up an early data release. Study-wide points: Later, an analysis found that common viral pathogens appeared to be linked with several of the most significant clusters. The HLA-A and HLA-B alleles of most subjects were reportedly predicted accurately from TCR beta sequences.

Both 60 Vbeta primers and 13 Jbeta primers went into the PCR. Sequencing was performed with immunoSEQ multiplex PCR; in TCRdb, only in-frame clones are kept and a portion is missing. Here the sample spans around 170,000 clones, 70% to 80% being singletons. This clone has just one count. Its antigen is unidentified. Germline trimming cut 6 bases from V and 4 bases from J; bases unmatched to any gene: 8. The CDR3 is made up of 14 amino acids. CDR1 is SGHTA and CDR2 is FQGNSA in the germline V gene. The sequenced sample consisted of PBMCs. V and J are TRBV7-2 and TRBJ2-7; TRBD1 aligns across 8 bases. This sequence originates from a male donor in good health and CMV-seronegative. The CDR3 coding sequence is TGTGCCAGCAGTCGACAGGGGCCTCCTTACGAGCAGTACTTC. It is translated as CASSRQGPPYEQYF.